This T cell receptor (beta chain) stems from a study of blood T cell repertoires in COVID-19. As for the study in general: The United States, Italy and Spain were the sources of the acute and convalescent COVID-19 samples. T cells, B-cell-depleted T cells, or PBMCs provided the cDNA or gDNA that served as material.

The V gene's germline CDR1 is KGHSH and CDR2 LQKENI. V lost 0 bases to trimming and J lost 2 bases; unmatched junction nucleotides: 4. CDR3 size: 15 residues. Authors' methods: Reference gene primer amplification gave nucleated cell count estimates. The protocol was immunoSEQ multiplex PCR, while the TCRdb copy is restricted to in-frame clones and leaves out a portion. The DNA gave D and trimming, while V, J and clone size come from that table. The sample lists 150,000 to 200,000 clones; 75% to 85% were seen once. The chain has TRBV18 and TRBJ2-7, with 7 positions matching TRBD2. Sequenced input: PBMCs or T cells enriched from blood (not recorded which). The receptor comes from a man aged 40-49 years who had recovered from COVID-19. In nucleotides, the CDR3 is TGTGCCAGCTCACCACCGGGGGGGGGAACCTACGAGCAGTACTTC. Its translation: CASSPPGGGTYEQYF.